The 16 T cell receptor beta chains listed next were all sequenced from one sample in a study of T cells in Graves' hyperthyroidism and ophthalmopathy. RNA transcripts gave rise to amplified TCR beta CDR3 regions. An initial round of RT-PCR targeting the TCR CDR3 relied on the HTBI primer set. Using its own MiXCR run on the multiplex PCR reads, TCRdb lists one record per CDR3 protein. The data contain approximately 690,000 distinct CDR3 sequences, around 21% of them singletons. Sequencing input: blood. The source of these receptors is a man in his thirties or forties with Graves' ophthalmopathy.

DNA for the CDR3: TGTGCCAGCAGTTTGGGGGGCGGGAGAAGATACGAGCAGTACTTC. Translated: CASSLGGGRRYEQYF. The rearrangement uses TRBV12-3 or TRBV12-4 and TRBJ2-7, with D tentatively TRBD2 (7 bases). Deletions cut 3 bases from V and 4 bases from J, with 16 bases between. CDR3 length: 15 residues.

The CDR3 is CASSLLGLELGTDTQYF. CDR3 DNA: TGTGCCAGCAGTTTGTTGGGGCTCGAGTTGGGCACAGATACGCAGTATTTT. This chain links TRBV28 with TRBJ2-3, with a possible D match to TRBD1 (5 bases). V was trimmed by 3 bases and J by 1 base, leaving 17 bases between them. The CDR3 has 17 residues. Germline CDR1 reads MDHEN; CDR2 reads SYDVKM.

This clonotype occurred a few times. The chain uses TRBV27 and TRBJ2-7, with TRBD2 identical over 9 bases. Germline V lookup: CDR1 MNHEY, CDR2 SMNVEV (reference sequence). After removal of 6 bases from V and 0 bases from J, the junction contained 9 bases not matched to a gene. The CDR3 is made up of 16 amino acids. The CDR3 protein is CASSPSAGGFSYEQYF. The CDR3 nucleotides are TGTGCCAGCAGCCCATCCGCGGGAGGGTTCTCCTACGAGCAGTACTTC.

This clonotype turned up a few times. The V gene is TRBV20-1, the J gene TRBJ2-3, with D perhaps TRBD2 (5 bases). Germline CDR1 DFQATT, CDR2 SNEGSKA (reference sequence). V shed 6 bases and J shed 1 base, with 11 bases lying between them. This CDR3 contains 13 residues. As DNA, the CDR3 is TGCAGTGCCCCGTGGGGAGGCACAGATACGCAGTATTTT. Translated, it gives CSAPWGGTDTQYF.

V usage is TRBV5-4 and J usage is TRBJ2-1; TRBD1 aligns across 10 bases. CDR1 and CDR2 (germline): SGHNT, YYREEE (reference sequence). Trimming removed 3 bases from V and 4 bases from J; junction bases left unmatched: 7. This CDR3 region has 16 residues. CDR3 DNA: TGTGCCAGCAGCTCCCGACAGGGGGCGTCATACAATGAGCAGTTCTTC. Amino acids: CASSSRQGASYNEQFF. The complete variable domain, with remaining parts taken from reference TRBV5-4 and TRBJ2-1, reads ETGVTQSPTHLIKTRGQQVTLRCSSQSGHNTVSWYQQALGQGPQFIFQYYREEENGRGNFPPRFSGLQFPNYSSELNVNALELDDSALYLCASSSRQGASYNEQFFGPGTRLTVL.

In the case of this clonotype: A junction boundary mismatches the germline segment, possibly from a read error. The chain uses TRBV3-1 and TRBJ1-2; D not resolved. Germline CDR1 LGHDT, CDR2 YNNKEL (reference sequence). The CDR3 spans 12 residues. Here the CDR3 reads CAGSQSQNGYTF. The CDR3 region has the DNA TGTGCCGGCAGCCAAAGTCAGAATGGCTACACCTTC.

This clonotype was seen at least ten times. The genes are TRBV6-1 and TRBJ2-7; no clear D gene. This CDR3 region has 14 residues. Germline CDR1 and CDR2: MNHNS and SASEGT. V was shortened by 4 bases and J by 5 bases, with 15 bases between the two germline ends. Written as DNA, the CDR3 is TGTGCCAGCAGTGGAACTCGTGGGCGCCACGAGCAGTACTTC. This translates into CASSGTRGRHEQYF.

The chain recombines TRBV6-1 with TRBJ2-7, with 7 bases identical to TRBD1. The germline V gene encodes CDR1 MNHNS and CDR2 SASEGT. The CDR3 spans 13 residues. V shed 6 bases and J 0 bases; nucleotides not matched to a gene: 2. The CDR3 reads CASRGQRSYEQYF. CDR3 coding DNA: TGTGCCAGCAGGGGACAGCGCTCCTACGAGCAGTACTTC.

This clonotype showed up many times. The chain has TRBV11-2 and TRBJ2-7; TRBD1 matches 8 bases. The V segment lost 5 bases and the J segment 2 bases; nucleotides outside the gene matches: 8. CDR3 length equals 15 residues. Germline V lookup: CDR1 SGHAT, CDR2 FQNNGV. The CDR3, as DNA: TGTGCCAGCAGCCTCAGACAGGGGACCCCCTACGAGCAGTACTTC. Its protein product is CASSLRQGTPYEQYF.

The table lists this clonotype with a few counts. An end of the junction differs from the germline gene, which may be a read error. The chain combines TRBV11-2 with TRBJ2-3, with D possibly matching TRBD2 (5 bases). This CDR3 comprises 15 residues. The germline V gene encodes CDR1 SGHAT and CDR2 FQNNGV. DNA for the CDR3: TGTACCAGCAGCCCAGGACTTCCCCCCACAGATACGCAGTATTTT. Residues: CTSSPGLPPTDTQYF.

This clonotype was picked up a small number of times. The V call is TRBV20-1, the J call TRBJ2-1, with 8 bases that match TRBD2. Unmatched junction bases numbered 7, after V lost 7 bases and J lost 2 bases. Germline V lookup: CDR1 DFQATT, CDR2 SNEGSKA (reference sequence). The CDR3 loop spans 14 amino acids. The CDR3 here is CSVSERGTYNEQFF. The CDR3 DNA follows: TGCAGTGTTAGCGAGCGGGGGACCTACAATGAGCAGTTCTTC.

This clonotype is a singleton in its sample. It may be a read error: a sequence one base away is much more abundant. The rearrangement uses TRBV3-1 and TRBJ2-7; D is ambiguous. This CDR3 is 14 amino acids long. From germline, CDR1 is LGHDT and CDR2 YNNKEL (reference sequence). The chain's CDR3 is CASGQELSSYEQYF. CDR3 nucleotide sequence: TGTGCCAGCGGCCAAGAGCTGAGCTCCTACGAGCAGTACTTC.

The table lists this clonotype with many counts. This rearrangement joins TRBV7-2 to TRBJ1-3, with D perhaps matching TRBD1 (5 bases). Trimming removed 4 bases from V and 0 bases from J, with 10 bases in between. The germline V gene has CDR1 SGHTA and CDR2 FQGNSA. This CDR3 contains 15 residues. CDR3 sequence (DNA): TGTGCCAGCAGCTCGACAGCTTTCTCTGGAAACACCATATATTTT. It yields the protein CASSSTAFSGNTIYF.

This clonotype was seen just once. Given a much more abundant clone one base away, this may be a read error. The chain combines TRBV24-1 with TRBJ2-7; 7 bases align to TRBD1. CDR3 length equals 11 residues. The V segment lost 9 bases and the J segment 6 bases; nucleotides outside the gene matches: 4. CDR1 and CDR2 (germline): KGHDR, SFDVKD. The CDR3 loop reads CATRQGSEQYF. CDR3 coding DNA: TGTGCCACCCGACAGGGCTCCGAGCAGTACTTC.

The V call is TRBV20-1, the J call TRBJ1-2, with D possibly TRBD1 on 5 matching bases. Trimming shortened V by 5 bases and J by 4 bases, and 26 bases separated the two germline ends. This CDR3 region has 17 residues. Looked up from germline, CDR1 is DFQATT and CDR2 is SNEGSKA (reference sequence). The CDR3 is CSAPEMLGATSSYGYTF. The CDR3 bases are TGCAGTGCTCCCGAGATGCTAGGGGCAACTTCTTCCTATGGCTACACCTTC.

This clonotype was counted ten times or more. At one end, the junction sequence differs from germline, possibly due to a read error. The V gene is TRBV12-3 or TRBV12-4, the J gene TRBJ1-1; 7 nucleotides line up with TRBD1. This CDR3 comprises 13 residues. As DNA, the CDR3 is TGTGCCACCAGTCAGGGGGATGTGACTGAAGCTTTCTTT. The encoded protein is CATSQGDVTEAFF.